This entry lists 14 T cell receptor beta chains sequenced from one sample in a study of cytomegalovirus exposure and HLA in healthy donors. The PCR employed 60 Vbeta primers together with 13 Jbeta primers. Libraries were prepared by immunoSEQ multiplex PCR; TCRdb keeps only in-frame clonotypes and omits some of them. The sample contains 100,000 to 150,000 clones, under 12% of which appear only once. The source material was PBMCs. The receptors shown here come from a woman between 18 and 30 years old in good health and CMV-seropositive.

The J gene is TRBJ1-1, the V gene TRBV11-2, with D unclear. CDR1 and CDR2 from the germline V gene are SGHAT and FQNNGV. The CDR3 spans 14 residues. The ends were cut back, 1 base at V and 3 bases at J, with 9 bases in the middle. CDR3 nucleotides: TGTGCCAGCAGCTTAGCGTTTTTAGACACTGAAGCTTTCTTT. Translation: CASSLAFLDTEAFF.

This clone has more than one count but fewer than ten. This chain links TRBV18 with TRBJ2-7; the match to TRBD1 covers 9 bases. Trimming at V came to 2 bases and at J to 4 bases, leaving 6 bases not matched to a gene. This CDR3 comprises 15 residues. Germline-derived CDR1 and CDR2 are KGHSH and LQKENI. CDR3: CASSPGTGGLYEQYF. CDR3 DNA sequence: TGTGCCAGCTCACCAGGAACAGGGGGCTTATACGAGCAGTACTTC.

The V call is TRBV29-1, the J call TRBJ2-1; perhaps TRBD2 as D (6 bases). This CDR3 contains 16 residues. Germline assignment: CDR1 SQVTM and CDR2 ANQGSEA. Trimming left V 6 bases short and J 7 bases short, with 25 bases between. CDR3: CSVYRVAGRFGNEQFF. CDR3 bases: TGCAGCGTCTACCGAGTTGCGGGACGTTTTGGAAATGAGCAGTTCTTC.

The J gene is TRBJ2-5, the V gene TRBV11-2; weak D call: TRBD2 (6 bases). The V and J ends lost 4 bases and 5 bases respectively, with 11 bases between them. Germline CDR1 reads SGHAT; CDR2 reads FQNNGV. This CDR3 spans 13 amino acids. The CDR3 DNA sequence: TGTGCCAGCAGCTCGACTGGGAGGGAGACCCAGTACTTC. Amino acid sequence: CASSSTGRETQYF. Full variable domain (outside the CDR3, taken from reference TRBV11-2 and TRBJ2-5): EAGVAQSPRYKIIEKRQSVAFWCNPISGHATLYWYQQILGQGPKLLIQFQNNGVVDDSQLPKDRFSAERLKGVDSTLKIQPAKLEDSAVYLCASSSTGRETQYFGPGTRLLVL.

A note on this clone: Other DNA sequences within the sample encode an identical CDR3. The V call is TRBV6-1, the J call TRBJ1-1; D unclear. Germline V gene data show CDR1 as MNHNS and CDR2 as SASEGT. The length of the CDR3 is 13 residues. Trimming shortened V by 1 base and J by 1 base, and 4 bases separated the two germline ends. The CDR3 loop reads CASSEGENTEAFF. The CDR3 nucleotides read TGTGCCAGCAGTGAAGGCGAGAACACTGAAGCTTTCTTT.

The chain couples TRBV15 to TRBJ2-5; TRBD1 matches 8 bases. J lost 5 bases, V lost 8 bases, and 13 bases had no gene match. From germline, CDR1 is LNHNV and CDR2 YYDKDF (reference sequence). The CDR3 length is 15 residues. The CDR3 nucleotides read TGTGCCACCGGGGTTGCAGGGGGCGCAGGGGAGACCCAGTACTTC. Translating it yields CATGVAGGAGETQYF.

This clone came up a few times. The chain has TRBV5-6 and TRBJ2-3, with TRBD2 matching 8 bases. CDR3 length: 16 amino acids. V was clipped by 2 bases and J by 6 bases; unmatched bases: 11. Germline V lookup: CDR1 SGHDT, CDR2 YYEEEE. CDR3 amino acids: CASSFPGGDIGDTQYF. CDR3 in DNA: TGTGCCAGCAGCTTTCCCGGGGGGGATATAGGGGATACGCAGTATTTT.

The chain couples TRBV10-2 to TRBJ2-7; 9 bases are a match to TRBD1. The germline CDR1 and CDR2 sequences are WSHSY and SAAADI. This CDR3 is 14 amino acids long. Germline trimming cut 5 bases from V and 2 bases from J; bases unmatched to any gene: 4. Written as DNA, the CDR3 is TGCGCCAGCAGTCCCGGACAGGGGCCCTACGAGCAGTACTTC. It is translated as CASSPGQGPYEQYF.

This clone was detected only a few times. The chain recombines TRBV28 with TRBJ2-3; TRBD2 might be the D (5 bases). Trimming pared 10 bases from V and 2 bases from J, leaving 10 bases between. Germline V gives CDR1 MDHEN, CDR2 SYDVKM. The CDR3 is 12 amino acids. CDR3 nucleotides: TGTGCCACCCAGCGGTACACAGATACGCAGTATTTT. This encodes CATQRYTDTQYF.

The chain uses TRBV5-1 and TRBJ1-1; 10 bases are a match to TRBD1. This CDR3 has 14 amino acids. With 4 bases clipped from V and 3 bases from J, the junction kept 3 bases outside the gene matches. Germline CDR1 and CDR2: SGHRS and YFSETQ. CDR3: CASSRGQGYTEAFF. DNA of the CDR3: TGCGCCAGCAGCCGGGGACAGGGGTACACTGAAGCTTTCTTT.

The V gene is TRBV7-9, the J gene TRBJ1-1; maybe TRBD1 (5 bases). Trimming took 7 bases from V and 1 from J, leaving 22 bases between them. In germline, CDR1 is SEHNR, CDR2 FQNEAQ (reference sequence). The CDR3 has 17 amino acids. The CDR3 region is CASNRWQGAGGNTEAFF. In DNA, the CDR3 is TGTGCCAGCAATAGATGGCAAGGGGCCGGGGGGAACACTGAAGCTTTCTTT.

The rearrangement links TRBV6-1 to TRBJ1-5; 7 nucleotides align to TRBD1. CDR3 length: 13 amino acids. Germline assignment: CDR1 MNHNS and CDR2 SASEGT. The V segment lost 10 bases and the J segment 3 bases; nucleotides outside the gene matches: 6. The CDR3 DNA follows: TGTGCCACCGGGACAGACTACAATCAGCCCCAGCATTTT. It specifies CATGTDYNQPQHF.

This clone was seen a handful of times. V gene TRBV6-1 combines with J gene TRBJ1-2; a possible D gene is TRBD1 (6 bases). This CDR3 contains 14 residues. Trimming took 5 bases from V and 4 from J, leaving 14 bases between them. Germline V gives CDR1 MNHNS, CDR2 SASEGT. The CDR3 region is CASSLDRSSYGYTF. The CDR3 DNA is TGTGCCAGCAGTTTAGACAGGAGCTCCTATGGCTACACCTTC.

This clone has only a few counts. The rearrangement uses TRBV29-1 and TRBJ2-5, with 11 bases lining up with TRBD1. The CDR3 contains 14 residues. Germline trimming cut 8 bases from V and 5 bases from J; bases unmatched to any gene: 10. Germline assignment: CDR1 SQVTM and CDR2 ANQGSEA. CDR3 loop: CSIGTGGTHETQYF. The CDR3 DNA follows: TGCAGCATTGGGACAGGGGGAACCCATGAGACCCAGTACTTC.